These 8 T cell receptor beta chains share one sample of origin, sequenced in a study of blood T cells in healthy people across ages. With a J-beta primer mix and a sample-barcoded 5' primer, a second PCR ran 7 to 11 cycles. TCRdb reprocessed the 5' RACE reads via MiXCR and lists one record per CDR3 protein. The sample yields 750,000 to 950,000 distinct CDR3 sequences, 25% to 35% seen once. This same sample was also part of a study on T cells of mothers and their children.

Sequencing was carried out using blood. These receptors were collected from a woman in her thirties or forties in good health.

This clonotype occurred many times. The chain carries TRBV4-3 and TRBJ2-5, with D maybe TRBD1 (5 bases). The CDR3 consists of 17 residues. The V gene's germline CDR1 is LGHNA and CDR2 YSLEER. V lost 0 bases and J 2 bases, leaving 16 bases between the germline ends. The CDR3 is CASSQDRAGPLQETQYF. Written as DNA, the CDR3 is TGCGCCAGCAGCCAAGATAGGGCAGGGCCTCTTCAAGAGACCCAGTACTTC.

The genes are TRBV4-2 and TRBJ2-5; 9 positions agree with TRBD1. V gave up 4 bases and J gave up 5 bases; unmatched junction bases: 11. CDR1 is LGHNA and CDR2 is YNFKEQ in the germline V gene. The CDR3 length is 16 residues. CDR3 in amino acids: CASSLNTGTGLETQYF. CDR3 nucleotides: TGTGCCAGCAGCCTCAACACCGGGACAGGGCTGGAGACCCAGTACTTC.

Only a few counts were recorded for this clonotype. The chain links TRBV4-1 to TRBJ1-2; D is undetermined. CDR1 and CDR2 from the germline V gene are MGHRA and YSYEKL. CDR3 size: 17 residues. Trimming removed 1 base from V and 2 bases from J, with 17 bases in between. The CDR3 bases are TGCGCCAGCAGCCAAGTGGTAGGGCTCGCCTTCAACTATGGCTACACCTTC. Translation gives CASSQVVGLAFNYGYTF.

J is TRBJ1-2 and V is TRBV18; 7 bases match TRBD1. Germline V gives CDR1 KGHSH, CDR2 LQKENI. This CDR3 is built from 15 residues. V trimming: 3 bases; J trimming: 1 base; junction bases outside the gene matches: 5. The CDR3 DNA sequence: TGTGCCAGCTCACCCGGTACAGGGGATAACTATGGCTACACCTTC. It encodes CASSPGTGDNYGYTF.

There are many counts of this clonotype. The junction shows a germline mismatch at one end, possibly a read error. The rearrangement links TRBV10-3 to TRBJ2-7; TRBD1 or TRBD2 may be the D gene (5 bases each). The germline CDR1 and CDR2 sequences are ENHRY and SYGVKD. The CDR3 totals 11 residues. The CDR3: CAVSERGEQYF. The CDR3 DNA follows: TGTGCCGTCAGTGAGAGGGGTGAGCAGTACTTC.

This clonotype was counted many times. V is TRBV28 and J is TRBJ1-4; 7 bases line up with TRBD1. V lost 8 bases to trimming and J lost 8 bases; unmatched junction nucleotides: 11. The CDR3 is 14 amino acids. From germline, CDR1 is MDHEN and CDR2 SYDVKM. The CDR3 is CASGDPMTGEKLFF. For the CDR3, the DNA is TGTGCCAGCGGCGACCCTATGACAGGGGAAAAACTGTTTTTT.

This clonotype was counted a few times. The CDR3 loop is CASSSRDVSSGANVLTF. CDR3 sequence (DNA): TGTGCCAGCAGTTCCCGGGACGTAAGCTCTGGGGCCAACGTCCTGACTTTC. The chain carries TRBV28 and TRBJ2-6; D tentatively reads TRBD1 or TRBD2 (5 bases each). In germline, CDR1 is MDHEN, CDR2 SYDVKM. Trimming stripped 4 bases from V and 0 bases from J, with 13 bases between. The CDR3 sequence is 17 residues long.

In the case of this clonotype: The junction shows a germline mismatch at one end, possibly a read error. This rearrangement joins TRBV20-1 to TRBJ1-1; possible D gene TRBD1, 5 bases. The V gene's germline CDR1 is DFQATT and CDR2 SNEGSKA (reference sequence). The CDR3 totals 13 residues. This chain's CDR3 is CSVRALGSGEAFF. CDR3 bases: TGCAGTGTTAGAGCTCTTGGGTCAGGGGAAGCTTTCTTT.